Below, 4 T cell receptor beta chains from the same sample are listed, as sequenced in a study of cytomegalovirus exposure and HLA in healthy donors. The primer mix had 60 Vbeta and 13 Jbeta primers. Profiled with immunoSEQ multiplex PCR; TCRdb holds only in-frame clones, not every one. The sample yields under 250,000 clones, approximately 78% seen once. Sequencing input: PBMCs. The source of these receptors is a male donor in good health and CMV-seronegative.

This clone occurred a few times. The chain links TRBV4-1 to TRBJ1-5; 7 positions match TRBD1. The CDR3 has 14 amino acids. CDR1 MGHRA and CDR2 YSYEKL come from the germline V gene. With V trimmed by 6 bases and J by 4 bases, 6 bases remained unmatched. CDR3 sequence: CASRQGLGNQPQHF. The CDR3 DNA is TGCGCCAGCAGACAGGGGTTGGGGAATCAGCCCCAGCATTTT.

The rearrangement joins TRBV6-5 to TRBJ1-2; possibly TRBD1 for D (5 bases). CDR1 is MNHEY, CDR2 SVGAGI, per germline. The CDR3 is 14 amino acids. Trimming stripped 9 bases from V and 8 bases from J, with 22 bases between. CDR3 coding DNA: TGTGCCAGTTCTCCAAGCAGGGCCCCTTTGGGCTACACCTTC. This gives the protein CASSPSRAPLGYTF.

The chain couples TRBV28 to TRBJ2-7; D is perhaps TRBD1 (6 bases). CDR1 MDHEN and CDR2 SYDVKM come from the germline V gene. The CDR3 is 15 amino acids. Trimming shortened V by 2 bases and J by 0 bases, and 11 bases separated the two germline ends. The CDR3 reads CASSLDQGSSYEQYF. The CDR3 DNA follows: TGTGCCAGCAGTTTAGACCAGGGGAGCTCCTACGAGCAGTACTTC.

The chain recombines TRBV11-2 with TRBJ2-5; maybe TRBD2 (6 bases). V lost 1 base, J lost 5 bases, and 8 bases lay in between. The germline V gene encodes CDR1 SGHAT and CDR2 FQNNGV. This CDR3 comprises 13 residues. DNA for the CDR3: TGTGCCAGCAGCTTAGCTGGGGGGGAGACCCAGTACTTC. Amino acids: CASSLAGGETQYF.